This entry is about one T cell receptor beta chain. The antigen is not known. RNA transcripts gave rise to amplified TCR beta CDR3 regions. A first-round RT-PCR of the TCR CDR3 used the HTBI primer set. TCRdb itself ran the multiplex PCR reads through MiXCR, one entry per CDR3 protein. The table records 600,000 to 700,000 distinct CDR3 sequences, 45% of them present only once. Trimming took 2 bases from V and 4 from J, leaving 18 bases between them. This CDR3 region has 16 residues. The germline V gene has CDR1 MNHEY and CDR2 SVGAGI. These data belong to a study of T cells in Graves' hyperthyroidism and ophthalmopathy. Study outcomes and limitations: Most thyroid clonotypes that were expanded above 0.001 also turned up in blood.

This clonotype was sampled from an adult man with Graves' disease, either hyperthyroidism or ophthalmopathy (not recorded which). V usage is TRBV6-5 and J usage is TRBJ2-7; D possibly uses TRBD1 or TRBD2 (5 bases each). Sequencing input: peripheral blood or thyroid tissue (not recorded which). CDR3 bases: TGTGCCAGCAGTTACAATTTGATGAGGGGATCGTACGAGCAGTACTTC. This encodes CASSYNLMRGSYEQYF.